One and the same sample provided the 9 T cell receptor beta chains below, sequenced in a study of T cell responses to AZD1222 COVID-19 vaccine (dated by TCRdb to 2020 to 2022). The time point tag for this specimen amounts to: about 28 days (+/-7) after the second vaccine dose. The protocol used for the library was the immunoSEQ multiplex PCR assay. TCRdb obtained this table from immuneACCESS and retained in-frame rearrangements with V and J assigned. These tables miss some clones; where compared with another copy, unresolved V genes account for less than half of the shortfall, and the remainder is unexplained. This sample lists around 46,000 clones; over 75% were detected once. The top ten clonotypes cover over 4% of the sample. The material sequenced was peripheral blood, taken 28 days after the second AZD1222 dose. These receptors were collected from an adult who received the AZD1222 COVID-19 vaccine.

This clone has only one observation. The chain links TRBV6-6 to TRBJ2-7; D may be TRBD1 (5 bases). The CDR3 spans 13 residues. Germline lookup yields CDR1 MNHNY and CDR2 SVGAGI (reference sequence). V dropped 10 bases and J dropped 0 bases, with 13 bases sitting between them. Here the CDR3 reads CATLQDYSYEQYF. In DNA form, the CDR3 reads TGTGCCACCCTACAGGATTACTCCTACGAGCAGTACTTC.

The chain uses TRBV28 and TRBJ2-5; 7 bases map to TRBD1. V gave up 4 bases and J gave up 0 bases; unmatched junction bases: 5. Germline V lookup: CDR1 MDHEN, CDR2 SYDVKM. This CDR3 is 15 amino acids long. This CDR3 reads CASSSGGADQETQYF. DNA for the CDR3: TGTGCCAGCAGTTCAGGGGGAGCCGACCAAGAGACCCAGTACTTC.

The genes are TRBV12-3 or TRBV12-4 and TRBJ2-5; either TRBD1 or TRBD2 may fit D (6 bases each). The CDR3 covers 13 residues. V was pared by 6 bases and J by 5 bases, with 13 bases between. The CDR3, as DNA: TGTGCCAGCAGCTCCGGGGGCTTGGAGACCCAGTACTTC. Amino acid sequence: CASSSGGLETQYF.

This chain uses TRBV5-1 with TRBJ1-1; unclear D gene. This CDR3 region has 13 residues. Trimming took off 4 bases at V and 1 base at J, with 8 bases between the two ends. In germline, CDR1 is SGHRS, CDR2 YFSETQ. The CDR3 DNA is TGCGCCAGCAGCATGCAAGGGAACACTGAAGCTTTCTTT. Translation: CASSMQGNTEAFF.

This clone was seen only once. V gene TRBV7-9 combines with J gene TRBJ1-1; 7 nucleotides match TRBD1. V lost 4 bases to trimming and J lost 3 bases; unmatched junction nucleotides: 8. In germline, CDR1 is SEHNR, CDR2 FQNEAQ (reference sequence). The CDR3 is made up of 15 amino acids. The CDR3 region has the DNA TGTGCCAGCAGCTCGACGACAGGGTTGGACACTGAAGCTTTCTTT. This gives the protein CASSSTTGLDTEAFF.

The chain recombines TRBV7-2 with TRBJ2-2, with D perhaps TRBD2 (6 bases). CDR1 and CDR2 (germline): SGHTA, FQGNSA. The ends were cut back, 2 bases at V and 4 bases at J, with 14 bases in the middle. This CDR3 contains 16 residues. CDR3 residues: CASSLSMGGRTGELFF. The CDR3 DNA is TGTGCCAGCAGCTTATCGATGGGGGGTCGCACCGGGGAGCTGTTTTTT.

The rearrangement joins TRBV10-3 to TRBJ2-1, with a possible D match to TRBD1 (6 bases). V lost 3 bases and J lost 2, with 11 bases in between. The CDR3 covers 15 residues. Germline V gene lookup returns CDR1 ENHRY and CDR2 SYGVKD. The CDR3 region is CAISEPQGPYNEQFF. In nucleotides, the CDR3 is TGTGCCATCAGTGAACCACAGGGCCCCTACAATGAGCAGTTCTTC.

The chain combines TRBV19 with TRBJ2-3; 8 bases match TRBD2. The CDR3 sequence is 14 residues long. V lost 6 bases to trimming and J lost 2 bases; unmatched junction nucleotides: 4. Germline V gene lookup returns CDR1 LNHDA and CDR2 SQIVND (reference sequence). CDR3 sequence (DNA): TGTGCCAGTAGGAAGCGGGGGAACACAGATACGCAGTATTTT. It specifies CASRKRGNTDTQYF.

This clone was seen just once. This CDR3 is CASLPSGGSDTEAFF. The CDR3 coding sequence is TGTGCAAGTCTCCCCTCGGGGGGATCAGACACTGAAGCTTTCTTT. The rearrangement links TRBV12-2 to TRBJ1-1. TRBV12-2 is given as a pseudogene. The CDR3 length is 15 residues.